This T cell receptor beta chain was identified in a study of CD8 T cells in ankylosing spondylitis (TCRdb year 2017). Study-wide context: T cell receptor beta repertoires were profiled in healthy donors and ankylosing spondylitis patients so that disease-linked TCR variants could be found. Peripheral blood was sampled, and synovial fluid was also collected from ankylosing spondylitis patients. The full study cohort was made up of 25 to 30 ankylosing spondylitis patients and about a hundred healthy donors. Study-wide findings and limitations: The disease-linked clones had a CD8+ phenotype and were found at relatively low frequencies in peripheral blood. Some motif variants were previously reported in synovial fluid and blood of reactive arthritis patients, suggesting common disease-initiation mechanisms. Blood from ankylosing spondylitis patients appeared to be characterized by a TCR beta motif composed of several highly homologous amino acid variants. According to the report, matched synovial fluid samples from ankylosing spondylitis patients were significantly enriched for the disease-linked clones.

With respect to this clonotype: The specificity of this receptor is unknown. Base qualities are not at hand, and no much larger clone is one base apart.

Sequencing was carried out with an Illumina HiSeq 2500. Quantitative 5'-RACE with molecular barcodes was used to prepare TCR beta libraries. The authors processed their data as follows. To identify disease-linked TCR variants, a new computational method was used, one built on a probabilistic model of VDJ rearrangement. TCRdb applied fastp at Q25 and MiXCR to the public reads, then kept only in-frame beta chains. CDR3 protein sequences are deduplicated, and each keeps its most common genes and DNA. TCRdb's processing, not the study's, gives the V and J calls here. For this sample there are almost 400,000 distinct CDR3 sequences; approximately 20% appear just once. The ten most abundant clones make up 15% to 20% of the sample. The CDR3, from cysteine to phenylalanine, totals 16 residues. The DNA shown is the 48-base CDR3, in frame from base 1. Germline trimming: 2 bases from V, 7 bases from J; junction bases outside gene matches: 10. From the germline V gene, CDR1 is KGHSH and CDR2 is LQKENI.

The sample comprised blood, either unsorted or a sorted T cell fraction (not recorded which). Here the chain combines TRBV18 and TRBJ2-2, with TRBD1 matching 7 junction bases. The clonotype comes from a male donor with ankylosing spondylitis. The CDR3 protein: CASSPNTKGANGELFF. The base sequence is TGTGCCAGCTCACCAAACACAAAGGGGGCCAACGGGGAGCTGTTTTTT.